One T cell receptor beta chain is described in this entry. The data stem from a study of blood T cell repertoires in COVID-19. Original analysis: Reference gene primer amplification gave nucleated cell count estimates. Sequencing was performed with immunoSEQ multiplex PCR; in TCRdb, only in-frame clones are kept and a portion is missing. V, J and clone size were drawn from that table, and D and trimming were deduced from the DNA. The sample consists of 92,000 or so clones, approximately 75% of them appearing once. CDR3 size: 12 residues. CDR1 is SGHNT and CDR2 is YYREEE in the germline V gene (reference sequence). V lost 4 bases to trimming and J lost 6 bases, with 8 bases between them.

The specimen was peripheral blood. This TCR came from a woman of 80 years or more with acute or convalescent COVID-19. The rearrangement joins TRBV5-4 to TRBJ2-1; D is undetermined. CDR3 sequence reads: CASSPNFNEQFF. The CDR3 nucleotides are TGTGCCAGCAGCCCCAATTTCAATGAGCAGTTCTTC. Based on the CDR3 plus reference TRBV5-4 and TRBJ2-1, the full variable domain is ETGVTQSPTHLIKTRGQQVTLRCSSQSGHNTVSWYQQALGQGPQFIFQYYREEENGRGNFPPRFSGLQFPNYSSELNVNALELDDSALYLCASSPNFNEQFFGPGTRLTVL.